This T cell receptor (beta chain) was recorded in a study of blood T cells in healthy people across ages. General observations from the study: Long-lived and aged donors differed, with more naive CD4+ cells and higher diversity in the long-lived.

Each of the donors had 8 to 10 milliliters of peripheral blood drawn into EDTA-treated Vacutainer tubes. This clonotype was seen only a few times. Antigen specificity is unknown. Germline V gene lookup returns CDR1 SGHRS and CDR2 YFSETQ. The CDR3 extends over 12 amino acids. Primed by a sample-barcoded 5' primer and a J-beta primer mix, a second PCR proceeded for about 7 to 11 cycles. All samples gave at least 3 million CDR3-containing paired-end reads. TCRdb reanalysed the 5' RACE reads using MiXCR and keeps one entry per CDR3 protein. This sample has about 830,000 distinct CDR3 sequences, with 55% to 65% found just once.

Sequencing used blood. The source of this sequence is a man in his thirties or forties in good health. The rearrangement links TRBV5-1 to TRBJ2-5, with no clear D. The DNA matches TRBJ2-7 better at its end, which makes the J call doubtful. CDR3 bases: TGCGCCAGCAGCGCCTTCACCTACGAGCAGTACTTC. This codes for CASSAFTYEQYF.